Detailed here is one TCR beta chain. Sequencing used cDNA as its template, made by extracting RNA and reverse transcribing it. Clones were sequenced by immunoSEQ multiplex PCR, and TCRdb holds only the in-frame ones, with some missing. The table has roughly 250,000 clones, 60% seen once. The CDR3 totals 16 residues. V was trimmed by 7 bases and J by 3 bases, leaving 21 bases between them. Germline-derived CDR1 and CDR2 are SEHNR and FQNEAQ (reference sequence). This sample was taken from a study of CD8+ T cells in alopecia areata. Treatment in this sample: oral pan-JAK inhibitor, 5-10 mg twice daily. The sample consisted of CD4+ T cells sorted from blood, taken around week 54, from a patient treated with tofacitinib. The chain carries TRBV7-9 and TRBJ1-2, with TRBD1 as a possible D gene (5 bases). This sequence originates from a human donor with alopecia areata. The CDR3 sequence: CASTRALAGTDYGYTF. DNA for the CDR3: TGTGCCAGCACCCGGGCTTTAGCAGGGACGGACTATGGCTACACCTTC.